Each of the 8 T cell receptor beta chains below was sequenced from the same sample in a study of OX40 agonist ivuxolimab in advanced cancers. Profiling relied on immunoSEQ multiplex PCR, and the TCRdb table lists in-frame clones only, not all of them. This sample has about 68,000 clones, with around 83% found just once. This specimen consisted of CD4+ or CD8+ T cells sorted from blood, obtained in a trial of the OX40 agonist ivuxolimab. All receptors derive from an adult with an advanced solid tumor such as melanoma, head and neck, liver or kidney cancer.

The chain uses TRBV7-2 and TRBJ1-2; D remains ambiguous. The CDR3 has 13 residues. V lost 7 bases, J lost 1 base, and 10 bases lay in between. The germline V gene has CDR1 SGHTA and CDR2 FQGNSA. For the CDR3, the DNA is TGTGCCAGCACCCCGGGGATTAACTATGGCTACACCTTC. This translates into CASTPGINYGYTF.

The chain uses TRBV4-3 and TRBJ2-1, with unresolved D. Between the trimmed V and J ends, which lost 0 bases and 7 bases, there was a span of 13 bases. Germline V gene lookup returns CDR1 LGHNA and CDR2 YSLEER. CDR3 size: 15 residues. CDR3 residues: CASSQDSLVGNEQFF. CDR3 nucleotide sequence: TGCGCCAGCAGCCAAGATTCACTCGTTGGGAATGAGCAGTTCTTC.

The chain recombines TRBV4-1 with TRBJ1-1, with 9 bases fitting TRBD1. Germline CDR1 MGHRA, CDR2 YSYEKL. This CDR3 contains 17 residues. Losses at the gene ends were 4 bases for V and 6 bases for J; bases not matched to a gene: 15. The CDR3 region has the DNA TGCGCCAGCAGCCCGATCGAATTGGGACAGGGTGGAGCTGAAGCTTTCTTT. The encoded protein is CASSPIELGQGGAEAFF.

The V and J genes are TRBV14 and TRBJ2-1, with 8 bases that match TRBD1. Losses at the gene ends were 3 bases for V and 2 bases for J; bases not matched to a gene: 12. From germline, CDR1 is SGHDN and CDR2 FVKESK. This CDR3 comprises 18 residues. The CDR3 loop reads CASSQMLGQGGAYNEQFF. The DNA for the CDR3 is TGTGCCAGCAGCCAGATGCTAGGACAGGGTGGTGCCTACAATGAGCAGTTCTTC. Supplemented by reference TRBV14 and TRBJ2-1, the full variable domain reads EAGVTQFPSHSVIEKGQTVTLRCDPISGHDNLYWYRRVMGKEIKFLLHFVKESKQDESGMPNNRFLAERTGGTYSTLKVQPAELEDSGVYFCASSQMLGQGGAYNEQFFGPGTRLTVL.

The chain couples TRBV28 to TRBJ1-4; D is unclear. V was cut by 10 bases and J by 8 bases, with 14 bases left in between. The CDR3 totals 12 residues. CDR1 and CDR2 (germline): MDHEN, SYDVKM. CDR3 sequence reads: CAIRREGEKLFF. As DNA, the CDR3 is TGTGCCATAAGGAGGGAGGGAGAAAAACTGTTTTTT.

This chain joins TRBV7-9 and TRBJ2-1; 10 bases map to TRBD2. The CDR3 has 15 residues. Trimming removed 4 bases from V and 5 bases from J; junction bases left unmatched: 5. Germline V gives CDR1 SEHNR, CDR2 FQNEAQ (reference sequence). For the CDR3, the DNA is TGTGCCAGCAGCTCAACCGGGACTAGCGACAATGAGCAGTTCTTC. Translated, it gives CASSSTGTSDNEQFF.

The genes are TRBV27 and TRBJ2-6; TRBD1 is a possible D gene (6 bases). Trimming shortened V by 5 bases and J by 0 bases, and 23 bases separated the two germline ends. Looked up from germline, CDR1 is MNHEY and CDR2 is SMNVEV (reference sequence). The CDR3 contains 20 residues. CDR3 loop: CASSPNFLAGVSSGANVLTF. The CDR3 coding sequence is TGTGCCAGCAGTCCCAACTTCCTCGCAGGGGTAAGCTCTGGGGCCAACGTCCTGACTTTC. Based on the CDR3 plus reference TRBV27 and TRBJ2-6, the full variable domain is EAQVTQNPRYLITVTGKKLTVTCSQNMNHEYMSWYRQDPGLGLRQIYYSMNVEVTDKGDVPEGYKVSRKEKRNFPLILESPSPNQTSLYFCASSPNFLAGVSSGANVLTFGAGSRLTVL.

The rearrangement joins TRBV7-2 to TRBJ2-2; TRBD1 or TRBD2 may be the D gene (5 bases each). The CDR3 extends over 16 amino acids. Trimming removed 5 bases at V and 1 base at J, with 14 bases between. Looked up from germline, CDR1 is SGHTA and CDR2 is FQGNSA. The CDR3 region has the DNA TGTGCCAGCAGCCGCTACCGGGACGGGAACACCGGGGAGCTGTTTTTT. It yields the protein CASSRYRDGNTGELFF. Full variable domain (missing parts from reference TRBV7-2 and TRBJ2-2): GAGVSQSPSNKVTEKGKDVELRCDPISGHTALYWYRQSLGQGLEFLIYFQGNSAPDKSGLPSDRFSAERTGGSVSTLTIQRTQQEDSAVYLCASSRYRDGNTGELFFGEGSRLTVL.